This is a list of T cell receptor beta chains from one sample in a study of T cells after yellow fever vaccination. From the 5' RACE reads, TCRdb called clonotypes with MiXCR, one entry per CDR3 protein. The sample yields 150,000 to 200,000 distinct CDR3 sequences, around 7% seen once. This material consisted of CD4+ T cells sorted from PBMCs, taken about 5 days after the first yellow fever vaccination. The origin of the receptors is a man aged 18 to 29 who received the YFV17D yellow fever vaccine. Both conserved end residues are part of each CDR3. D genes are given only for firm matches. The size of a clone is reported for some rows only, either as once, few or many, or as a class for expanded clones.

J: TRBJ1-6; V: TRBV18; size: many; D: TRBD1; CDR3: CASSPTGGDSPLHF; DNA: TGTGCCAGCTCACCTACAGGGGGTGATTCACCCCTCCACTTT
J: TRBJ2-3; V: TRBV11-2; size: many; D: .; CDR3: CASCFRTSSSTDTQYF; DNA: TGTGCCAGCTGCTTCCGAACTAGCTCTAGCACAGATACGCAGTATTTT
J: TRBJ1-2; V: TRBV11-1; size: once; D: TRBD1; CDR3: CASSLWNPAGQGRYGYTF; DNA: TGTGCCAGCAGCTTATGGAACCCAGCGGGACAGGGTCGCTATGGCTACACCTTC
J: TRBJ2-5; V: TRBV9; size: many; D: TRBD1; CDR3: CASSASPLDRVETQYF; DNA: TGTGCCAGCAGCGCCAGCCCCCTTGACAGGGTAGAGACCCAGTACTTC
J: TRBJ2-3; V: TRBV5-4; size: few; D: .; CDR3: CASSLVGNTDTQYF; DNA: TGTGCCAGCAGCTTGGTAGGGAACACAGATACGCAGTATTTT
J: TRBJ1-4; V: TRBV3-1; size: many; D: .; CDR3: CASSHATSSSQEKLFF; DNA: TGTGCCAGCAGCCATGCCACGAGTTCTAGCCAAGAAAAACTGTTTTTT
J: TRBJ2-5; V: TRBV13; size: many; D: .; CDR3: CASSSGTQETQYF; DNA: TGTGCCAGCAGCTCCGGGACTCAAGAGACCCAGTACTTC
J: TRBJ1-4; V: TRBV28; size: few; D: .; CDR3: CASSSGPRDEKLFF; DNA: TGTGCCAGCAGTTCCGGGCCAAGAGATGAAAAACTGTTTTTT
J: TRBJ2-5; V: TRBV29-1; size: many; D: TRBD1; CDR3: CSVDRGQETQYF; DNA: TGCAGCGTAGACAGGGGGCAAGAGACCCAGTACTTC
J: TRBJ2-2; V: TRBV7-3; size: few; D: .; CDR3: CASSFSRGTGELFF; DNA: TGTGCCAGCAGCTTTAGTCGGGGGACGGGGGAGCTGTTTTTT
J: TRBJ2-3; V: TRBV3-1; size: .; D: .; CDR3: CASSPISGDTQYF; DNA: TGTGCCAGCAGCCCCATTTCAGGGGATACGCAGTATTTT
J: TRBJ1-3; V: TRBV9; size: many; D: .; CDR3: CASSAQTGSSGNTIYF; DNA: TGTGCCAGCAGCGCCCAGACGGGCAGCTCTGGAAACACCATATATTTT
J: TRBJ2-1; V: TRBV20-1; size: many; D: .; CDR3: CSASLRYNEQFF; DNA: TGCAGTGCTTCCTTACGGTACAATGAGCAGTTCTTC
J: TRBJ2-5; V: TRBV5-1; size: many; D: TRBD2; CDR3: CASSLGTSGVLETQYF; DNA: TGCGCCAGCAGCTTGGGGACTAGCGGTGTTCTTGAGACCCAGTACTTC
J: TRBJ2-3; V: TRBV25-1; size: many; D: TRBD1; CDR3: CASSARQGADTQYF; DNA: TGTGCCAGCAGTGCTCGACAGGGTGCAGATACGCAGTATTTT
J: TRBJ2-1; V: TRBV12-3/TRBV12-4; size: many; D: TRBD1; CDR3: CASKRQGAHNEQFF; DNA: TGTGCCAGCAAGAGACAGGGGGCCCACAATGAGCAGTTCTTC
J: TRBJ1-6; V: TRBV11-1; size: .; D: TRBD1; CDR3: CASSLASRQGAYNSPLHF; DNA: TGTGCCAGCAGCTTAGCGTCCAGACAGGGGGCCTATAATTCACCCCTCCACTTT
J: TRBJ2-2; V: TRBV4-3; size: many; D: .; CDR3: CASSPRKDRAGELFF; DNA: TGCGCCAGCAGCCCGCGCAAGGATAGGGCCGGGGAGCTGTTTTTT
J: TRBJ2-7; V: TRBV5-4; size: many; D: .; CDR3: CASSAGNNYEQYF; DNA: TGTGCCAGCAGCGCCGGAAACAACTACGAGCAGTACTTC
J: TRBJ2-1; V: TRBV10-3; size: .; D: TRBD2; CDR3: CAISGLGLAGAGSYNEQFF; DNA: TGTGCCATCAGTGGGTTGGGACTAGCGGGGGCAGGATCCTACAATGAGCAGTTCTTC